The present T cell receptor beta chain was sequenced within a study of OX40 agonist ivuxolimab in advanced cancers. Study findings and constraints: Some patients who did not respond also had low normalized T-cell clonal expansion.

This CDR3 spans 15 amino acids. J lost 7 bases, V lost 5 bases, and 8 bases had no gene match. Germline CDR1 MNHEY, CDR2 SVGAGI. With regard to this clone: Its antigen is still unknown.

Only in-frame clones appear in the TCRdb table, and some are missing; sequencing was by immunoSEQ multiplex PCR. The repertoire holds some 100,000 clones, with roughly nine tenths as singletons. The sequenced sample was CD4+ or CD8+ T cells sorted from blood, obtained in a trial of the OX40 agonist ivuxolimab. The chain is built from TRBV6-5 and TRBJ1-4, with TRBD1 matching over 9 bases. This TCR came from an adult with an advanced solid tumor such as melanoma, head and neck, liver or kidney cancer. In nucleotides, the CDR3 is TGTGCCAGCAGTAACTACAGGGGGCTGGGTGAAAAACTGTTTTTT. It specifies CASSNYRGLGEKLFF.